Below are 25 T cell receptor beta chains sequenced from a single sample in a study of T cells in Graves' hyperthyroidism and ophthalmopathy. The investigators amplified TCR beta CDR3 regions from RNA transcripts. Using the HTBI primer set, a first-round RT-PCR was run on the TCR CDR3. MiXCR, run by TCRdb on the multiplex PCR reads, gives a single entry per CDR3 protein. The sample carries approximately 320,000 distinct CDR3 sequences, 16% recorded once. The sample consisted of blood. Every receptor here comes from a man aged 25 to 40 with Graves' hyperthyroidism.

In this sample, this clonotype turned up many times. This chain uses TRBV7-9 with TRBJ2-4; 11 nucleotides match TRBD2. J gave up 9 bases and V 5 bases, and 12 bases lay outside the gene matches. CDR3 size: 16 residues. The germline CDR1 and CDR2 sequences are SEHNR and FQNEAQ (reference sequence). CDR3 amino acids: CASSPLAGATQGIQYF. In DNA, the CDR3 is TGTGCCAGCAGCCCACTAGCGGGAGCCACCCAGGGCATTCAGTACTTC.

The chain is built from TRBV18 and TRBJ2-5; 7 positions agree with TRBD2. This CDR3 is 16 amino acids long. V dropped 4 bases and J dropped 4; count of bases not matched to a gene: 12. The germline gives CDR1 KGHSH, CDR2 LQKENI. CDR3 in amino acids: CASSRATSLTLETQYF. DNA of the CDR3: TGTGCCAGCTCACGTGCGACTAGCCTCACCTTAGAGACCCAGTACTTC. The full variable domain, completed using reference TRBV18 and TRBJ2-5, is NAGVMQNPRHLVRRRGQEARLRCSPMKGHSHVYWYRQLPEEGLKFMVYLQKENIIDESGMPKERFSAEFPKEGPSILRIQQVVRGDSAAYFCASSRATSLTLETQYFGPGTRLLVL.

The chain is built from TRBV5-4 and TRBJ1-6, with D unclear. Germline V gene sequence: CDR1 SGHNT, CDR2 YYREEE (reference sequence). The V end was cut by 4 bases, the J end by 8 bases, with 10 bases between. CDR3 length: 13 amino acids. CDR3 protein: CASSVTLDSPLHF. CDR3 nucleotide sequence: TGTGCCAGCAGCGTTACGTTGGATTCACCCCTCCACTTT.

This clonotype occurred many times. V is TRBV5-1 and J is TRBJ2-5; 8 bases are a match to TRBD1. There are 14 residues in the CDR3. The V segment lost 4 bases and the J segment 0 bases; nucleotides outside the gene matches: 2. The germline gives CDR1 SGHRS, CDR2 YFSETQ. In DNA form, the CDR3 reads TGCGCCAGCAGCCGGGGACAGGACCAAGAGACCCAGTACTTC. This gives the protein CASSRGQDQETQYF. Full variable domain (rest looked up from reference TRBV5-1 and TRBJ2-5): KAGVTQTPRYLIKTRGQQVTLSCSPISGHRSVSWYQQTPGQGLQFLFEYFSETQRNKGNFPGRFSGRQFSNSRSEMNVSTLELGDSALYLCASSRGQDQETQYFGPGTRLLVL.

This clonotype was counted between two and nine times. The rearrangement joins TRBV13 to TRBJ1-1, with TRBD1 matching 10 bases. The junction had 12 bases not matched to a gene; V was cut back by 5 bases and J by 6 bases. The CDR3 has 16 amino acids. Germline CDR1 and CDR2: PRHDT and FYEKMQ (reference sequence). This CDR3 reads CASSPQAGQGEPEAFF. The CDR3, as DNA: TGTGCCAGCAGCCCCCAGGCAGGACAGGGGGAACCTGAAGCTTTCTTT.

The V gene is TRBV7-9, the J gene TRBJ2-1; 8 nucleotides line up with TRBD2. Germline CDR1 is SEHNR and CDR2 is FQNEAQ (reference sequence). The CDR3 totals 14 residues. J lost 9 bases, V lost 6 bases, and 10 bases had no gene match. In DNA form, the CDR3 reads TGTGCCAGCAGGTCCGGGACTAGGGCCACTGAGCAGTTCTTC. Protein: CASRSGTRATEQFF.

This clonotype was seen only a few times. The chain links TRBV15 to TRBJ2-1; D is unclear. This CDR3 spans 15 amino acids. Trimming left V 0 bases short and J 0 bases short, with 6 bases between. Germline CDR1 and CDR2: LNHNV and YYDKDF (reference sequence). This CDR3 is CATSRDDNSYNEQFF. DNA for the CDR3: TGTGCCACCAGCAGAGACGATAACTCCTACAATGAGCAGTTCTTC. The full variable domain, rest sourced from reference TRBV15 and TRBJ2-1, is DAMVIQNPRYQVTQFGKPVTLSCSQTLNHNVMYWYQQKSSQAPKLLFHYYDKDFNNEADTPDNFQSRRPNTSFCFLDIRSPGLGDTAMYLCATSRDDNSYNEQFFGPGTRLTVL.

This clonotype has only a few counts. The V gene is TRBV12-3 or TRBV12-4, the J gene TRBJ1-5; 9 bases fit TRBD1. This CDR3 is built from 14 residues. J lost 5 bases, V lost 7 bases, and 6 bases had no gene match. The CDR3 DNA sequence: TGTGCCAGCAACCCACAGGGGGCGCATCAGCCCCAGCATTTT. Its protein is CASNPQGAHQPQHF.

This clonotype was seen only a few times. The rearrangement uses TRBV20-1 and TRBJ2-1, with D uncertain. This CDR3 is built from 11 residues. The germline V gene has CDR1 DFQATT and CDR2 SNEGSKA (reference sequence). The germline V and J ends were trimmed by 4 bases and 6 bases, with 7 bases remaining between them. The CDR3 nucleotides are TGCAGTGCTACCGGGCCCAATGAGCAGTTCTTC. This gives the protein CSATGPNEQFF.

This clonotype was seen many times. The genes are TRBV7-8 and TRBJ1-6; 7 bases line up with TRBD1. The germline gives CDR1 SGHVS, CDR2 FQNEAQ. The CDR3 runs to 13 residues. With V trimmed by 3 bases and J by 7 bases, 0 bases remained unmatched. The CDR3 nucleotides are TGTGCCAGCAGCTTGGACAGGAATTCACCCCTCCACTTT. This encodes CASSLDRNSPLHF.

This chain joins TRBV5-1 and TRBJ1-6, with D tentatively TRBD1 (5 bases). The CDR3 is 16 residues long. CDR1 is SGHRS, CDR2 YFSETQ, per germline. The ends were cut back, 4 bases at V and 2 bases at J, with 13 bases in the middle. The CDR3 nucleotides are TGCGCCAGCAGCCTGGGGGTTCGCCCCTATAATTCACCCCTCCACTTT. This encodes CASSLGVRPYNSPLHF.

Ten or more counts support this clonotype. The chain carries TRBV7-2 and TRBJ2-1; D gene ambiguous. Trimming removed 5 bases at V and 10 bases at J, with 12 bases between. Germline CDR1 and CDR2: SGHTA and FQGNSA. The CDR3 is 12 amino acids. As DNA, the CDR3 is TGTGCCAGCAGCCTGATGCGGCAGGAGCAGTTCTTC. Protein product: CASSLMRQEQFF.

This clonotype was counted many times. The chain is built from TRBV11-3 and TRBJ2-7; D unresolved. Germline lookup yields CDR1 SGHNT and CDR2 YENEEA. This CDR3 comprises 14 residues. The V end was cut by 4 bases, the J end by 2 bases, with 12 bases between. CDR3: CASSSLDRAYEQYF. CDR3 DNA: TGTGCCAGCAGCTCCCTTGACCGGGCCTACGAGCAGTACTTC. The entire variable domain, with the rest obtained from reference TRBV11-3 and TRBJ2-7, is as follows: EAGVVQSPRYKIIEKKQPVAFWCNPISGHNTLYWYLQNLGQGPELLIRYENEEAVDDSQLPKDRFSAERLKGVDSTLKIQPAELGDSAVYLCASSSLDRAYEQYFGPGTRLTVT.

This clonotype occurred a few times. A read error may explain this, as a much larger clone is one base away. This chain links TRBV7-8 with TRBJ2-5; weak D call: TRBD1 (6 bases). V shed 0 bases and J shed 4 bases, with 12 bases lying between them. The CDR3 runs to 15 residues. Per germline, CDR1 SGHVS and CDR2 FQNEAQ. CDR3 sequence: CASSLALQDRETQYF. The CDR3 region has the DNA TGTGCCAGCAGCTTAGCGTTACAGGACAGAGAGACCCAGTACTTC.

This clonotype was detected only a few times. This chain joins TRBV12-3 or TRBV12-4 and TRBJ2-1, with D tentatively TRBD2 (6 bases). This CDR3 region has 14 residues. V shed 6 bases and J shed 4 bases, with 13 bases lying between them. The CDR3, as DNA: TGTGCCAGCAGGCCGACTGCGGGGTACAATGAGCAGTTCTTC. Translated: CASRPTAGYNEQFF.

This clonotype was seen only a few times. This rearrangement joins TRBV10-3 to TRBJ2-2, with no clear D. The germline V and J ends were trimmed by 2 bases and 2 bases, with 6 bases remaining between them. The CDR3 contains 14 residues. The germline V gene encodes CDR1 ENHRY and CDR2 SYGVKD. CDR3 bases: TGTGCCATCAGTGAGATGGCCAACACCGGGGAGCTGTTTTTT. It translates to CAISEMANTGELFF.

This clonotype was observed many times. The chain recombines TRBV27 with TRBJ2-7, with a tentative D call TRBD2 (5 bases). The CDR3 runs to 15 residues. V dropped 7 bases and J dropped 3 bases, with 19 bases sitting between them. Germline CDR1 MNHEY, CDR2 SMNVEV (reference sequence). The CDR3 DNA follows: TGTGCCAGCACCCGGAGTGGCGGAGGCTACTACGAGCAGTACTTC. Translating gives CASTRSGGGYYEQYF.

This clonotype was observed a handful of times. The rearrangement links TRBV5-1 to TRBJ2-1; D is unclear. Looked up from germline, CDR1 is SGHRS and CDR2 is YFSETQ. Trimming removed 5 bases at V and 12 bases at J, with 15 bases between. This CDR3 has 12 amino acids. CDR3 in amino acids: CASRRNHDGQFF. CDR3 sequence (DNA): TGCGCCAGCAGACGAAATCATGATGGGCAGTTCTTC.

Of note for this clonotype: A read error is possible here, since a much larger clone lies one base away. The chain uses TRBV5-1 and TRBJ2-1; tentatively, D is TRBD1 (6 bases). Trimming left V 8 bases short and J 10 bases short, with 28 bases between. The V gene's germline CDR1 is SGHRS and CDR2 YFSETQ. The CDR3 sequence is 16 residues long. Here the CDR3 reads CASTPRDISLANEQFF. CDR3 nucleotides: TGCGCCAGTACACCGAGGGACATTTCCTTGGCAAACGAGCAGTTCTTC.

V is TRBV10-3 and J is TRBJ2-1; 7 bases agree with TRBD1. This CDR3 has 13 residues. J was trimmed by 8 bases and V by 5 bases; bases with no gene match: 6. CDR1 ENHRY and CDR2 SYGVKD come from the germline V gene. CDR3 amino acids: CAISTGAWDEQFF. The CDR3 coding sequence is TGTGCCATCAGTACAGGGGCCTGGGATGAGCAGTTCTTC.

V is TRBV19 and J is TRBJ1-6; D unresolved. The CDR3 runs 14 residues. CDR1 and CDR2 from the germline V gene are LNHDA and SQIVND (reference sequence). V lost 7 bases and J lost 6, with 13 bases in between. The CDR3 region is CASTAGRLNSPLHF. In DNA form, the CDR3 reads TGTGCCAGTACTGCAGGCAGACTTAATTCACCCCTCCACTTT.

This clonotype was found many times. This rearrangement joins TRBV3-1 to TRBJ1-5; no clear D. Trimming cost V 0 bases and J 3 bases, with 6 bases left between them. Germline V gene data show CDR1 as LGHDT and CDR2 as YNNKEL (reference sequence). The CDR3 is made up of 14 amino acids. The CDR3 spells CASSQDTNNQPQHF. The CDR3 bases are TGTGCCAGCAGCCAAGACACAAACAATCAGCCCCAGCATTTT.

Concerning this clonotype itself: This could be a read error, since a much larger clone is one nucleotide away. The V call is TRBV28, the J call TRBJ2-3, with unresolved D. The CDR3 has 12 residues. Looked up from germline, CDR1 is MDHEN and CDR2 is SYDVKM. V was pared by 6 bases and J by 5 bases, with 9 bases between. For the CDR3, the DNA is TGTGCCAGCAGGGAGACCATAGATACGCAGTATTTT. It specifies CASRETIDTQYF.

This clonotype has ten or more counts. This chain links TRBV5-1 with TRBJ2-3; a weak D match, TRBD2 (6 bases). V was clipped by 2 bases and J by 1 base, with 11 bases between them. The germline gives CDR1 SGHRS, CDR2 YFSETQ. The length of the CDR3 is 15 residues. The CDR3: CASSFSGARTDTQYF. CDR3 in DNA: TGCGCCAGCAGCTTTAGCGGAGCTCGCACAGATACGCAGTATTTT.

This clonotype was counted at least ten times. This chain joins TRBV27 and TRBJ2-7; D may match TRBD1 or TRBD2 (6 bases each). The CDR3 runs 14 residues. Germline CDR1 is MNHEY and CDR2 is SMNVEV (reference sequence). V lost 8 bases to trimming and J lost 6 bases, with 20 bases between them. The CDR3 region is CASSEAGGYLEQYF. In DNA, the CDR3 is TGTGCCAGCTCCGAAGCCGGGGGCTATCTCGAGCAGTACTTC.